This T cell receptor beta chain was found in a study of blood T cells in healthy people across ages. Whole-study results and caveats: Not knowing donor CMV status may have confounded expanded clonotype changes.

The use of a sample-barcoded 5' primer and a J-beta primer mix characterized a second PCR of 7 to 11 cycles. TCRdb ran MiXCR on the 5' RACE reads and lists one entry per CDR3 protein. The sample records about 1.6 million distinct CDR3 sequences, 34% being singletons. Drawn from each donor were 8.5 to 10 milliliters of peripheral blood. Per individual sample, total RNA of at least 5.5 micrograms was extracted. This CDR3 region has 14 residues. Note on this clonotype: Its antigen remains unknown.

Sample: blood. The chain has TRBV21-1 and TRBJ2-1. The J call may be mistaken, given a closer DNA end match to TRBJ2-7. TRBV21-1 is a recognized pseudogene. This receptor was identified in a woman aged 25 to 39 in good health. CDR3 bases: TGTGCCAGCAGCAAAGATGGCAGATCTTACGAGCAGTACTTC. Encoded protein: CASSKDGRSYEQYF.